This is a list of T cell receptor beta chains from one sample in a study of shared clonotypes between healthy human individuals. Sequencing used immunoSEQ multiplex PCR; TCRdb keeps in-frame clones, though not all of them. The sample lists roughly 450,000 clones, less than 85% occurring once. The sample was PBMCs. These receptors were obtained from a woman between 35 and 50 years old in good health. Some clones in this sample may be carry-over from other donors' samples. The CDR3 runs from the conserved cysteine through the conserved F or W. D genes are given only for firm matches. Only some rows state a clone size, as once, few, many or a class for expanded clones.

j_call d_call clone_size v_call cdr3_aa cdr3_nt
TRBJ2-7 NA NA TRBV6-6 CASSHVIGVSYEQYF TGTGCCAGCAGCCATGTGATCGGGGTGAGCTACGAGCAGTACTTC
TRBJ2-7 NA NA TRBV11-2 CASSLALRGQNYEQYF TGTGCCAGCAGCTTAGCGCTCAGAGGACAGAACTACGAGCAGTACTTC
TRBJ2-1 TRBD2 NA TRBV29-1 CSVDTSGDNEQFF TGCAGCGTAGATACTAGCGGGGACAATGAGCAGTTCTTC
TRBJ2-3 TRBD2 NA TRBV25-1 CASSEYSGSRTDTQYF TGTGCCAGCAGTGAATATAGCGGGAGTCGGACAGATACGCAGTATTTT
TRBJ2-3 NA NA TRBV5-1 CASSLASRPDTQYF TGCGCCAGCAGCTTGGCCTCGAGGCCAGATACGCAGTATTTT
TRBJ2-1 NA NA TRBV6-6 CASSTLNEQFF TGTGCCAGCAGTACCCTCAATGAGCAGTTCTTC
TRBJ2-5 NA NA TRBV19 CASSESRGETQYF TGTGCCAGTAGTGAATCCAGGGGAGAGACCCAGTACTTC
TRBJ2-3 TRBD2 NA TRBV28 CASKGLASSDTQYF TGTGCCAGCAAAGGACTAGCGAGCTCAGATACGCAGTATTTT
TRBJ2-7 NA NA TRBV5-6 CASSLPPGPYPYEQYF TGTGCCAGCAGCTTGCCACCGGGACCCTACCCCTACGAGCAGTACTTC
TRBJ1-4 NA NA TRBV4-1 CASSQEAGVLGELFF TGCGCCAGCAGCCAAGAAGCGGGGGTGCTGGGGGAACTGTTTTTT
TRBJ2-3 TRBD2 NA TRBV25-1 CASSGGGGSRGTDTQYF TGTGCCAGCAGTGGAGGAGGCGGGAGTAGGGGCACAGATACGCAGTATTTT
TRBJ2-1 TRBD2 NA TRBV7-3 CASSLTGGSNEQFF TGTGCCAGCAGCTTAACGGGCGGGAGCAATGAGCAGTTCTTC
TRBJ2-2 TRBD2 NA TRBV4-2 CASSQEISGKAGELFF TGTGCCAGCAGCCAAGAGATTAGCGGGAAGGCCGGGGAGCTGTTTTTT
TRBJ2-1 TRBD2 NA TRBV7-9 CASSSGLAGRDEQFF TGTGCCAGCAGCTCGGGACTAGCGGGAAGGGATGAGCAGTTCTTC
TRBJ2-2 TRBD1 NA TRBV9 CASSVARGLNTGELFF TGTGCCAGCAGCGTCGCCAGGGGGCTGAACACCGGGGAGCTGTTTTTT
TRBJ2-7 TRBD2 NA TRBV7-8 CASSPLPLAGNYEQYF TGTGCCAGCAGCCCTCTCCCTCTAGCGGGAAACTACGAGCAGTACTTC
TRBJ1-1 NA NA TRBV11-1 CASSASRNTEAFF TGTGCCAGCAGCGCTTCAAGGAACACTGAAGCTTTCTTT
TRBJ2-7 TRBD1 NA TRBV6-1 CASRDRGPSYEQYF TGTGCCAGCAGGGACAGGGGGCCTTCCTACGAGCAGTACTTC
TRBJ2-2 TRBD2 NA TRBV7-2 CASSLSPSGNTGELFF TGTGCCAGCAGCTTATCACCTAGCGGGAACACCGGGGAGCTGTTTTTT
TRBJ2-7 NA NA TRBV29-1 CSAGTVEQYF TGCAGCGCCGGGACGGTTGAGCAGTACTTC
TRBJ1-1 NA NA TRBV6-6 CASSYGRDTEAFF TGTGCCAGCAGTTACGGGAGGGACACTGAAGCTTTCTTT
TRBJ2-5 NA NA TRBV5-6 CASSSIEETQYF TGTGCCAGCAGCTCAATCGAAGAGACCCAGTACTTC
TRBJ1-5 NA NA TRBV27 CASSLFPSQPQHF TGTGCCAGCAGTTTATTCCCTTCTCAGCCCCAGCATTTT
TRBJ2-7 TRBD2 NA TRBV18 CASSPPRGTSGGSYEQYF TGTGCCAGCTCACCACCGAGGGGTACTAGCGGGGGCTCCTACGAGCAGTACTTC
TRBJ2-7 TRBD1 few TRBV5-4 CASSRNHGQGYEQYF TGTGCCAGCAGCAGAAATCATGGACAGGGCTACGAGCAGTACTTC
TRBJ2-7 TRBD1 once TRBV28 CATGGTGVYEQYF TGTGCCACAGGGGGGACAGGGGTATACGAGCAGTACTTC